The clone carrying this T cell receptor beta chain was seen more than once but under ten times. Its antigen is not known. The data belong to a study of cytomegalovirus exposure and HLA in healthy donors. The protocol was immunoSEQ multiplex PCR, while the TCRdb copy is restricted to in-frame clones and leaves out a portion. Found here are 150,000 or so clones, around 88% of them singletons; the top ten hold around 22%. Between the trimmed V and J ends, which lost 0 bases and 0 bases, there was a span of 9 bases. This CDR3 spans 16 amino acids. Germline CDR1 KGHSH, CDR2 LQKENI. Broader study findings: Reports showed the classifier diagnosing cytomegalovirus status with high specificity and sensitivity. According to the study, 160 or so TCR beta chains were cytomegalovirus-associated.

The sequenced sample consisted of PBMCs. This TCR derives from a man aged 18 to 30 in good health and CMV-seropositive. V is TRBV18 and J is TRBJ2-1, with no clear D. CDR3 coding DNA: TGTGCCAGCTCACCACCGGCTCGCCCCTCCTACAATGAGCAGTTCTTC. It codes for CASSPPARPSYNEQFF.